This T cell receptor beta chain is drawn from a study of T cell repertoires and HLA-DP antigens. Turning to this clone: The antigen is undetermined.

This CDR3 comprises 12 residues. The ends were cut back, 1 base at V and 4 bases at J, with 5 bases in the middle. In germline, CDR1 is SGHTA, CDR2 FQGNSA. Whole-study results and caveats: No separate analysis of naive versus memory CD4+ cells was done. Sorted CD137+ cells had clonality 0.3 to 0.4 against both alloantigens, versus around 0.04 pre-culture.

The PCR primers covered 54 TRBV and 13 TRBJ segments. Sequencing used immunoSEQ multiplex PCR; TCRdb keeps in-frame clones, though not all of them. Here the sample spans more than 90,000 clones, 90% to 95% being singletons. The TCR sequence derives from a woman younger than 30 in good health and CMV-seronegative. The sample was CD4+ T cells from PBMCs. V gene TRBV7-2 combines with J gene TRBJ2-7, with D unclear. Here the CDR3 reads CASSLVAYEQYF. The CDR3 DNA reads TGTGCCAGCAGCTTAGTGGCTTACGAGCAGTACTTC.